Within the sample, the clone carrying this TCR beta chain is medium-sized. What it binds is not known. The sample comes from a study of metastatic and nonmetastatic thyroid tumors. Study background: Peripheral blood and tumor or nodule samples from malignant and benign thyroid patients were compared.

In the original processing: The study's classifier, a distant-metastasis tool for papillary thyroid cancer, was built using CDR3 differences across clinicopathological groups. With MiXCR, TCRdb reprocessed the PCR reads. These V and J calls derive from TCRdb rather than the authors' analysis. Of approximately 8,400 clones in the sample, 44% were seen once. Thyroid surgery was preceded by no treatment in any patient. Study observations and caveats: It was reported that TCR beta diversity was significantly higher in malignant thyroid tumors than benign nodules, in blood and tumor.

Sequencing input: tumor tissue. The origin of this receptor is a male donor with papillary thyroid cancer or a benign thyroid nodule (not recorded which). Some clones in this sample may be carry-over from other donors' samples.

Here the CDR3 DNA reads TGCGCCAGCACGAGCACAGTCACAGATACGCAGTATTTT. This sequence encodes CASTSTVTDTQYF. This chain links TRBV10-2 with TRBJ2-3, with unresolved D. Between the trimmed V and J ends, which lost 7 bases and 2 bases, there was a span of 10 bases. Germline CDR1 WSHSY, CDR2 SAAADI. CDR3 size: 13 residues.